This T cell receptor (beta chain) was profiled in a study of blood T cell repertoires in COVID-19. Under the authors' procedure: Reference gene primer amplification yielded estimated nucleated cell counts. Profiled with immunoSEQ multiplex PCR; TCRdb holds only in-frame clones, not every one. D and trimming come from the DNA, and the V and J calls and clone size come from that table. Of approximately 280,000 clones in the sample, roughly 85% were seen once. This clone was detected many times. The material sequenced was peripheral blood. This receptor was identified in a man in his forties or fifties with active or convalescent COVID-19.

As DNA, the CDR3 is TGTGCCAGCAGCTTAGGGGCTAGCGTAAACACAGATACGCAGTATTTT. This sequence encodes CASSLGASVNTDTQYF. V usage is TRBV7-9 and J usage is TRBJ2-3; TRBD2 is a possible D gene (6 bases). This CDR3 spans 16 amino acids. Germline values: CDR1 SEHNR, CDR2 FQNEAQ (reference sequence). V lost 1 base and J lost 2, with 13 bases in between. Full variable domain (rest looked up from reference TRBV7-9 and TRBJ2-3): DTGVSQNPRHKITKRGQNVTFRCDPISEHNRLYWYRQTLGQGPEFLTYFQNEAQLEKSRLLSDRFSAERPKGSFSTLEIQRTEQGDSAMYLCASSLGASVNTDTQYFGPGTRLTVL.